This TCR beta chain was obtained from a study of cytomegalovirus exposure and HLA in healthy donors. Trimming pared 4 bases from V and 4 bases from J, leaving 8 bases between. Germline V gene data show CDR1 as SGHDT and CDR2 as YYEEEE. The CDR3 consists of 12 residues. The PCR ran on 60 Vbeta and 13 Jbeta primers. Sequencing used immunoSEQ multiplex PCR; TCRdb keeps in-frame clones, though not all of them. The sample yields tens of thousands of clones, of which the top ten take up roughly 7.3%. This receptor was taken from a male donor in good health and CMV-seronegative. Material for sequencing was PBMCs. The V call is TRBV5-6, the J call TRBJ1-2; D is possibly TRBD1 (6 bases). CDR3 sequence: CASSTGTYGYTF. As DNA, the CDR3 is TGTGCCAGCAGCACAGGGACCTATGGCTACACCTTC. Full variable domain (outside the CDR3, taken from reference TRBV5-6 and TRBJ1-2): DAGVTQSPTHLIKTRGQQVTLRCSPKSGHDTVSWYQQALGQGPQFIFQYYEEEERQRGNFPDRFSGHQFPNYSSELNVNALLLGDSALYLCASSTGTYGYTFGSGTRLTVV.